This T cell receptor (beta chain) originates from a study of blood T cell repertoires in COVID-19. Study-level background: From T cells, B-cell-depleted T cells, or PBMCs came the material, which was cDNA or gDNA.

Trimming at V came to 7 bases and at J to 2 bases, leaving 11 bases not matched to a gene. Germline lookup yields CDR1 MNHEY and CDR2 SVGEGT. The CDR3 spans 16 residues. Method: immunoSEQ multiplex PCR; TCRdb's copy keeps in-frame clones and lacks some. The sample shows under 130,000 clones, roughly 84% of them seen only once. This receptor was obtained from a human donor in a cohort sampled during active COVID-19. Sequences were obtained from peripheral blood. The V gene is TRBV6-2 or TRBV6-3, the J gene TRBJ1-5, with 7 nucleotides matching TRBD1. The CDR3 nucleotides are TGTGCCAGCATCCCGGAGGGGGCGAGTCGCAATCAGCCCCAGCATTTT. Encoded protein: CASIPEGASRNQPQHF.